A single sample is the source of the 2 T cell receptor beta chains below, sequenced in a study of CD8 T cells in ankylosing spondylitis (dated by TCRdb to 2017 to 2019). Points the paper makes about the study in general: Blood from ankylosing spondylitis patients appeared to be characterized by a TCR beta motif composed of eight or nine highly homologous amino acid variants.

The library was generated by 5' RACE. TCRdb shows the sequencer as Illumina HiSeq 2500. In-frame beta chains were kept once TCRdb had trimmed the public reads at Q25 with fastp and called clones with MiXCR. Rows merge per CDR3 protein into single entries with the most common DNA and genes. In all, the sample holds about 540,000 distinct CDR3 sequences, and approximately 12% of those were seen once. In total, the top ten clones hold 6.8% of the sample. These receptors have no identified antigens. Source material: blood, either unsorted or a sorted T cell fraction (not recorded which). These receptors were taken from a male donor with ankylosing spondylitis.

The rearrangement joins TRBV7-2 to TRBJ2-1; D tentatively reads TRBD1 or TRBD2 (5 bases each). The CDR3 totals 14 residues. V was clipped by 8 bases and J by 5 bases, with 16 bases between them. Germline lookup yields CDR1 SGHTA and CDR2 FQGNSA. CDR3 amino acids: CASSRGGANNEQFF. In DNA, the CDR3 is TGTGCCAGCTCCCGTGGGGGTGCCAACAATGAGCAGTTCTTC. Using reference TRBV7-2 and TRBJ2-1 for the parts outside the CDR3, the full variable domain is GAGVSQSPSNKVTEKGKDVELRCDPISGHTALYWYRQSLGQGLEFLIYFQGNSAPDKSGLPSDRFSAERTGGSVSTLTIQRTQQEDSAVYLCASSRGGANNEQFFGPGTRLTVL.

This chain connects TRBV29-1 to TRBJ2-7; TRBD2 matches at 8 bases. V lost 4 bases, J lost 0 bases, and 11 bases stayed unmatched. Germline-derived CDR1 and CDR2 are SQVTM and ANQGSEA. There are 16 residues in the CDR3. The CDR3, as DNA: TGCAGCGTTGGACCCAGCGGGAGTAGTAGCTCCTACGAGCAGTACTTC. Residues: CSVGPSGSSSSYEQYF.